This T cell receptor (beta chain) was documented in a study of CD8 T cells in ankylosing spondylitis. Study results and caveats: Apparently characteristic of ankylosing spondylitis blood was a TCR beta motif (roughly eight highly homologous variants).

TCRdb independently ran MiXCR on the 5' RACE reads; one entry per CDR3 protein. The sample lists 300,000 to 400,000 distinct CDR3 sequences; approximately 10% were seen once. Germline-derived CDR1 and CDR2 are MNHEY and SVGAGI. CDR3 size: 15 residues. Deletions cut 0 bases from V and 2 bases from J, with 8 bases between. This clonotype was detected many times. The antigen remains undetermined. The sequence was obtained from a female donor with ankylosing spondylitis or in good health (not recorded which). The V and J genes are TRBV6-5 and TRBJ1-5; unclear D gene. Sequenced material: blood, either unsorted or a sorted T cell fraction (not recorded which). Here the CDR3 DNA reads TGTGCCAGCAGTTACTCGCAGGCTGGCAATCAGCCCCAGCATTTT. Protein sequence: CASSYSQAGNQPQHF.